This TCR beta chain derives from a study of identical twins. Study-level findings and limits: With abundant cord blood beta clonotypes, insertions were fewer; memory repertoires showed no such pattern. Monozygotic twins shared more out-of-frame TCR alpha than recombination models predicted. Researchers reported excess low generation probability among twin-shared out-of-frame alpha sequences.

This clonotype was found a few times. The antigen is not known. Every donor was a healthy Caucasian. TCRdb redid the calling of the 5' RACE reads with MiXCR, one entry per CDR3 protein. The top ten hold around 1.6% of the sample, which has 500,000 to 650,000 distinct CDR3 sequences, roughly 6.6% seen once. CDR1 DFQATT and CDR2 SNEGSKA come from the germline V gene (reference sequence). Unmatched junction bases numbered 11, after V lost 6 bases and J lost 3 bases. CDR3 length: 14 residues. The same specimen was also included in a second study, on yellow fever vaccine responses in identical twins.

V gene TRBV20-1 combines with J gene TRBJ2-7; 7 bases match TRBD2. Material for sequencing was PBMCs. The receptor comes from a woman aged 18-29 years in good health. The DNA for the CDR3 is TGCAGTGCGGGGGTTGCGGGAGAGCTCTACGAGCAGTACTTC. It codes for CSAGVAGELYEQYF.